The subject of this entry is one T cell receptor (beta chain). Its antigen is currently unknown. Trimming at V came to 3 bases and at J to 8 bases, leaving 3 bases not matched to a gene. This CDR3 is 13 amino acids long. Looked up from germline, CDR1 is MNHEY and CDR2 is SMNVEV (reference sequence). These data are taken from a study of OX40 agonist ivuxolimab in advanced cancers. General study points: There was clonal expansion of CD4+ and CD8+ blood T cells by week 6 at 0.1 to 3.0 mg/kg.

Sequencing used immunoSEQ multiplex PCR; TCRdb keeps in-frame clones, though not all of them. The profile shows approximately 60,000 clones, 84% of them singletons. This rearrangement joins TRBV27 to TRBJ1-2; 10 positions match TRBD1. The sequencing used CD4+ or CD8+ T cells sorted from blood, collected in a trial of the OX40 agonist ivuxolimab. The TCR was taken from an adult with an advanced solid tumor such as melanoma, head and neck, liver or kidney cancer. This CDR3 is CASSFRTGGGYTF. CDR3 DNA sequence: TGTGCCAGCAGTTTTCGGACAGGGGGGGGCTACACCTTC.